The 2 T cell receptor beta chains below all came from one sample that was sequenced in a study of T cell repertoires in cytomegalovirus infection. TCRdb analysed the reads with MiXCR anew, one entry per CDR3 protein. The data hold some 390,000 distinct CDR3 sequences, with 15% to 20% observed a single time. Sequenced: PBMCs. The receptors were gathered from a human donor in good health (CMV status not recorded). Some clones in this sample may be carry-over from other donors' samples.

This clonotype was seen a handful of times. This chain links TRBV12-5 with TRBJ2-2, with a possible D match to TRBD1 (6 bases). The germline gives CDR1 LGHNT, CDR2 FRNRAP. V lost 2 bases and J 4 bases, leaving 17 bases between the germline ends. The CDR3 length is 17 residues. The CDR3 sequence is CASGLPTPGASTGELFF. For the CDR3, the DNA is TGTGCTAGTGGTTTGCCAACTCCAGGGGCGAGCACCGGGGAGCTGTTTTTT.

There are a few counts of this clonotype. This rearrangement joins TRBV7-8 to TRBJ1-6; 8 nucleotides line up with TRBD1. J was trimmed by 8 bases and V by 5 bases; bases with no gene match: 5. CDR3 length: 14 amino acids. Germline loops: CDR1 SGHVS, CDR2 FQNEAQ. CDR3 protein: CASSVTGGDSPLHF. CDR3 in DNA: TGTGCCAGCAGCGTCACAGGGGGTGATTCACCCCTCCACTTT.